This record covers a single TCR beta chain. Its target is unknown. This table comes from immunoSEQ multiplex PCR, and its TCRdb copy is limited to in-frame clones, with some not included. The sample has about 15,000 clones, more than 90% seen once; the top ten hold 10% to 15%. The sample is drawn from a study of Tregs in tolerant kidney transplant recipients. Study-wide points: Biological reproducibility was not directly addressed, but technical replication error appeared minimal.

Germline CDR1 is SGHRS and CDR2 is YFSETQ. This CDR3 has 15 residues. V was clipped by 0 bases and J by 3 bases; unmatched bases: 3. This TCR was recovered from a human donor in good health. Input material: CD8+ T cells from blood. This chain joins TRBV5-1 and TRBJ2-7; TRBD2 matches at 10 bases. The CDR3: CASSLGAGGHYEQYF. The CDR3 DNA sequence: TGCGCCAGCAGCTTGGGAGCGGGGGGGCACTACGAGCAGTACTTC.